These 29 T cell receptor beta chains were all obtained from the same sample, sequenced in a study of T cell responses to AZD1222 COVID-19 vaccine. Profiling relied on immunoSEQ multiplex PCR, and the TCRdb table lists in-frame clones only, not all of them. In the table there are fewer than 150,000 clones, approximately 90% of which are singletons. The material was peripheral blood, obtained 28 days after the second AZD1222 dose. These receptors originate from an adult who received the AZD1222 COVID-19 vaccine.

The rearrangement uses TRBV7-2 and TRBJ1-2, with D possibly being TRBD1 (6 bases). The V gene's germline CDR1 is SGHTA and CDR2 FQGNSA. With 5 bases removed from V and 2 bases from J, the gap between germline ends came to 15 bases. The CDR3 sequence is 15 residues long. The CDR3 nucleotides are TGTGCCAGCAGCAAGTTCGGGACAACCAACTATGGCTACACCTTC. It translates to CASSKFGTTNYGYTF.

The gene calls are TRBV27 and TRBJ1-1; 7 nucleotides agree with TRBD1. With 6 bases clipped from V and 7 bases from J, the junction kept 17 bases outside the gene matches. Germline loops: CDR1 MNHEY, CDR2 SMNVEV (reference sequence). The CDR3 sequence is 16 residues long. DNA for the CDR3: TGTGCCAGCAGCTTAACCGGGAGGGCAGGGGGAAATGAAGCTTTCTTT. It yields the protein CASSLTGRAGGNEAFF.

The chain combines TRBV7-9 with TRBJ1-2; TRBD1 agrees at 9 bases. V lost 4 bases to trimming and J lost 8 bases; unmatched junction nucleotides: 5. Germline V gene lookup returns CDR1 SEHNR and CDR2 FQNEAQ (reference sequence). CDR3 length equals 13 residues. CDR3 in amino acids: CASSWRTGEGYTF. DNA for the CDR3: TGTGCCAGCAGCTGGAGGACAGGGGAAGGCTACACCTTC.

The chain couples TRBV9 to TRBJ2-3; D gene unclear. Germline CDR1 reads SGDLS; CDR2 reads YYNGEE. The ends were cut back, 4 bases at V and 4 bases at J, with 19 bases in the middle. The CDR3 extends over 16 amino acids. CDR3 residues: CASSPIGASPPDTQYF. The CDR3 region has the DNA TGTGCCAGCAGCCCGATCGGAGCTAGTCCCCCAGATACGCAGTATTTT.

The rearrangement uses TRBV4-3 and TRBJ2-7, with 8 bases aligning to TRBD2. V lost 0 bases to trimming and J lost 0 bases; unmatched junction nucleotides: 10. This CDR3 has 18 residues. Germline V lookup: CDR1 LGHNA, CDR2 YSLEER. As DNA, the CDR3 is TGCGCCAGCAGCCAAGATCTCTACGGGGGGGAAAGCTCCTACGAGCAGTACTTC. This gives the protein CASSQDLYGGESSYEQYF.

V and J are TRBV27 and TRBJ2-7, with TRBD2 matching 12 bases. This CDR3 is built from 16 residues. Trimming took 1 base from V and 7 from J; bases not matched to a gene: 8. In germline, CDR1 is MNHEY, CDR2 SMNVEV (reference sequence). CDR3 in amino acids: CASSLWSSGRAGEQYF. The CDR3 coding sequence is TGTGCCAGCAGTTTATGGTCTAGCGGGAGGGCCGGTGAGCAGTACTTC.

The rearrangement links TRBV6-6 to TRBJ1-6; D not certain. V was pared by 0 bases and J by 9 bases, with 15 bases between. The CDR3 sequence is 16 residues long. Per the germline V gene, CDR1 is MNHNY and CDR2 is SVGAGI (reference sequence). The CDR3, as DNA: TGTGCCAGCAGTTACTCGCTCTACGACCCCCGTTCACCCCTCCACTTT. As protein: CASSYSLYDPRSPLHF.

This clone was observed a single time. The V gene is TRBV2, the J gene TRBJ1-2; D not certain. Germline CDR1 and CDR2: SNHLY and FYNNEI. This CDR3 has 11 residues. V was pared by 8 bases and J by 6 bases, with 10 bases between. In nucleotides, the CDR3 is TGTGCCAGCTGGGGAATGGATGGCTACACCTTC. This sequence encodes CASWGMDGYTF. Based on the CDR3 plus reference TRBV2 and TRBJ1-2, the full variable domain is EPEVTQTPSHQVTQMGQEVILRCVPISNHLYFYWYRQILGQKVEFLVSFYNNEISEKSEIFDDQFSVERPDGSNFTLKIRSTKLEDSAMYFCASWGMDGYTFGSGTRLTVV.

The J gene is TRBJ2-1, the V gene TRBV2; 7 positions agree with TRBD2. The CDR3 length is 19 residues. Germline assignment: CDR1 SNHLY and CDR2 FYNNEI. Trimming took 6 bases from V and 1 from J; bases not matched to a gene: 18. This CDR3 is CASRGGRPLNFRSYNEQFF. The CDR3 DNA reads as TGTGCCAGCAGGGGCGGGAGACCGCTTAATTTCCGGTCCTACAATGAGCAGTTCTTC.

This chain connects TRBV6-1 to TRBJ1-2, with D unclear. The V end was cut by 2 bases, the J end by 2 bases, with 12 bases between. CDR1 is MNHNS and CDR2 is SASEGT in the germline V gene. The CDR3 is 15 amino acids. The CDR3 region has the DNA TGTGCCAGCAGTGAATCCCGGAGTTCGAACTATGGCTACACCTTC. Its protein product is CASSESRSSNYGYTF.

The chain couples TRBV5-1 to TRBJ2-2; unclear D gene. Trimming stripped 4 bases from V and 6 bases from J, with 7 bases between. Germline values: CDR1 SGHRS, CDR2 YFSETQ. This CDR3 contains 12 residues. The CDR3 DNA follows: TGCGCCAGCAGCCCGACGGCCGGGGAGCTGTTTTTT. Its protein is CASSPTAGELFF.

The chain joins TRBV9 to TRBJ1-1; D is uncertain. Per the germline V gene, CDR1 is SGDLS and CDR2 is YYNGEE. The CDR3 extends over 12 amino acids. V lost 4 bases and J 6 bases, leaving 10 bases between the germline ends. The CDR3 here is CASSPLIPEAFF. The CDR3 region has the DNA TGTGCCAGCAGCCCCCTAATTCCTGAAGCTTTCTTT.

The chain couples TRBV27 to TRBJ2-1; D may be TRBD1 (6 bases). Germline V gene lookup returns CDR1 MNHEY and CDR2 SMNVEV (reference sequence). Trimming pared 3 bases from V and 2 bases from J, leaving 11 bases between. CDR3 length: 15 residues. The CDR3 DNA sequence: TGTGCCAGCAGTTTTTTAGACAGGCCCTACAATGAGCAGTTCTTC. Its protein product is CASSFLDRPYNEQFF.

The V gene is TRBV6-5, the J gene TRBJ2-1; maybe TRBD1 (5 bases). V was shortened by 5 bases and J by 0 bases, with 8 bases between the two germline ends. The germline CDR1 and CDR2 sequences are MNHEY and SVGAGI. This CDR3 comprises 14 residues. The CDR3 reads CASSRQSSYNEQFF. CDR3 in DNA: TGTGCCAGCAGTCGACAGAGCTCCTACAATGAGCAGTTCTTC.

This clone was counted once. V and J are TRBV4-2 and TRBJ1-5, with TRBD1 as a possible D gene (6 bases). The CDR3 totals 17 residues. Germline-derived CDR1 and CDR2 are LGHNA and YNFKEQ. V lost 0 bases to trimming and J lost 3 bases, with 15 bases between them. DNA of the CDR3: TGTGCCAGCAGCCAAGATAAAGGGGCAGGGGTCAATCAGCCCCAGCATTTT. Translated: CASSQDKGAGVNQPQHF.

The V and J genes are TRBV18 and TRBJ1-2; D gene uncertain. Looked up from germline, CDR1 is KGHSH and CDR2 is LQKENI. CDR3 length equals 13 residues. The V end was cut by 3 bases, the J end by 0 bases, with 5 bases between. The CDR3 sequence is CASSPQSNYGYTF. DNA for the CDR3: TGTGCCAGCTCACCTCAGTCTAACTATGGCTACACCTTC.

This chain's CDR3 is CASSLYGTEEMTQYF. The CDR3 nucleotides read TGTGCCAGCAGCTTGTACGGGACAGAGGAGATGACCCAGTACTTC. The rearrangement uses TRBV7-9 and TRBJ2-5; TRBD1 matches 7 bases. There are 15 residues in the CDR3. The V and J ends lost 3 bases and 7 bases, in that order; junction bases with no gene match: 11. Germline assignment: CDR1 SEHNR and CDR2 FQNEAQ (reference sequence).

The chain is built from TRBV15 and TRBJ1-1, with D uncertain. The ends were cut back, 4 bases at V and 6 bases at J, with 12 bases in the middle. The CDR3 sequence is 13 residues long. The V gene's germline CDR1 is LNHNV and CDR2 YYDKDF (reference sequence). The CDR3 region is CATSTNDLAEAFF. The CDR3 nucleotides are TGTGCCACCAGCACTAACGACCTGGCTGAAGCTTTCTTT.

This chain links TRBV19 with TRBJ1-5, with TRBD1 as a possible D gene (6 bases). The germline V and J ends were trimmed by 1 base and 6 bases, with 10 bases remaining between them. CDR3 size: 14 residues. Germline V lookup: CDR1 LNHDA, CDR2 SQIVND (reference sequence). CDR3 nucleotide sequence: TGTGCCAGTAGTATAGGCCAGGGGACTCAGCCCCAGCATTTT. As protein: CASSIGQGTQPQHF.

The CDR3 sequence: CASTRDGNQPQHF. Written as DNA, the CDR3 is TGTGCCAGCACAAGGGACGGCAATCAGCCCCAGCATTTT. J is TRBJ1-5 and V is TRBV2; maybe TRBD1 (5 bases). The CDR3 extends over 13 amino acids. Germline lookup yields CDR1 SNHLY and CDR2 FYNNEI. V was clipped by 7 bases and J by 2 bases, with 9 bases between them.

CDR3 sequence reads: CASSSTVGEGETQYF. The CDR3 DNA follows: TGTGCCAGCAGCTCAACTGTGGGGGAGGGGGAGACCCAGTACTTC. The rearrangement uses TRBV5-4 and TRBJ2-5, with 7 bases lining up with TRBD2. V trimming: 3 bases; J trimming: 5 bases; junction bases outside the gene matches: 10. The germline CDR1 and CDR2 sequences are SGHNT and YYREEE (reference sequence). This CDR3 has 15 residues.

The genes are TRBV9 and TRBJ1-2; D not certain. The CDR3 is made up of 12 amino acids. Looked up from germline, CDR1 is SGDLS and CDR2 is YYNGEE. V dropped 0 bases and J dropped 4 bases, with 4 bases sitting between them. CDR3: CASSVEGYGYTF. The CDR3 DNA is TGTGCCAGCAGCGTAGAGGGCTATGGCTACACCTTC.

The V call is TRBV3-1 (or the pseudogene TRBV3-2), the J call TRBJ1-3; D gene uncertain. The germline CDR1 and CDR2 sequences are LGHDT and YNNKEL (reference sequence). There are 16 residues in the CDR3. V was clipped by 1 base and J by 0 bases, with 10 bases between them. The CDR3 DNA reads as TGTGCCAGCAGCCAAGTCTTGTCCAGCTCTGGAAACACCATATATTTT. The encoded protein is CASSQVLSSSGNTIYF.

The chain links TRBV4-3 to TRBJ1-1; D call uncertain. The CDR3 contains 13 residues. Trimming removed 2 bases from V and 2 bases from J, with 6 bases in between. CDR1 is LGHNA, CDR2 YSLEER, per germline. Here the CDR3 reads CASSQLANTEAFF. In DNA, the CDR3 is TGCGCCAGCAGCCAATTAGCTAACACTGAAGCTTTCTTT.

This chain uses TRBV18 with TRBJ1-1; a weak D match, TRBD1 (6 bases). The CDR3 length is 12 residues. V was clipped by 3 bases and J by 13 bases, with 15 bases between them. Germline V gene data show CDR1 as KGHSH and CDR2 as LQKENI. The CDR3 loop is CASSPPGQGVFF. CDR3 in DNA: TGTGCCAGCTCACCTCCGGGACAAGGGGTTTTCTTT. The variable domain in full, with the rest retrieved from reference TRBV18 and TRBJ1-1, is NAGVMQNPRHLVRRRGQEARLRCSPMKGHSHVYWYRQLPEEGLKFMVYLQKENIIDESGMPKERFSAEFPKEGPSILRIQQVVRGDSAAYFCASSPPGQGVFFGQGTRLTVV.

The J gene is TRBJ2-1, the V gene TRBV6-5; D gene uncertain. The CDR3 has 10 residues. Per the germline V gene, CDR1 is MNHEY and CDR2 is SVGAGI. V was clipped by 8 bases and J by 12 bases, with 11 bases between them. The CDR3, as DNA: TGTGCCAGCGGGCGAGATCGGCAGTTCTTC. It specifies CASGRDRQFF.

The chain joins TRBV18 to TRBJ2-1; 13 bases match TRBD2. Per the germline V gene, CDR1 is KGHSH and CDR2 is LQKENI. V was clipped by 6 bases and J by 7 bases; unmatched bases: 6. The CDR3 is 15 residues long. CDR3 residues: CASSPGLAGTNEQFF. In DNA form, the CDR3 reads TGTGCCAGCTCCCCGGGACTAGCGGGGACAAATGAGCAGTTCTTC.

This chain links TRBV5-4 with TRBJ1-4; 7 nucleotides agree with TRBD1. Germline CDR1 is SGHNT and CDR2 is YYREEE (reference sequence). This CDR3 has 14 residues. J gave up 4 bases and V 3 bases, and 3 bases lay outside the gene matches. Here the CDR3 reads CASSSGQLNEKLFF. CDR3 sequence (DNA): TGTGCCAGCAGCTCGGGACAGCTTAATGAAAAACTGTTTTTT.

CDR3: CASSLRGARGYTF. CDR3 sequence (DNA): TGTGCCAGCAGCCTGAGGGGGGCGCGTGGCTACACCTTC. The chain couples TRBV5-6 to TRBJ1-2; TRBD1 is a possible D gene (6 bases). Trimming removed 4 bases at V and 7 bases at J, with 14 bases between. Germline CDR1 is SGHDT and CDR2 is YYEEEE. CDR3 length: 13 amino acids.